This T cell receptor beta chain was recovered during a study of blood T cell repertoires in COVID-19. The CDR3 loop spans 13 amino acids. From germline, CDR1 is MDHEN and CDR2 SYDVKM. The V gene end was trimmed by 6 bases and the J gene end by 6 bases; junction bases not matched to a gene: 5. Using immunoSEQ multiplex PCR, the repertoire was profiled, and TCRdb retains in-frame clones only, with some absent. The sample comprises 380,000 or so clones, approximately 86% of which are singletons, and roughly 7.1% rests with the top ten. What was sequenced was peripheral blood. The sequence was obtained from a woman in her sixties or seventies with COVID-19, enrolled during active disease. The chain is built from TRBV28 and TRBJ1-2; 9 bases are shared with TRBD1. The CDR3 here is CASSPGQGDGYTF. CDR3 sequence (DNA): TGTGCCAGCAGCCCGGGACAGGGTGATGGCTACACCTTC.